A selection of T cell receptor beta chains follows, all from one sample in a study of blood T cells in healthy people across ages. Each CDR3 protein is one row after TCRdb ran MiXCR on the 5' RACE reads. The table shows around 1,900,000 distinct CDR3 sequences, with 35% to 50% occurring only once. The sequencing sample was made of blood. Receptor source: a human donor in good health. CDR3s include the opening cysteine and the closing phenylalanine or tryptophan. The order of the fields is D gene, clone size, V gene, J gene, CDR3 protein, CDR3 DNA. A D gene is named only where the DNA matches it firmly. Not all rows give a size; the values are once, few, many and, for expanded clones, a class.

>TRBD2|-|TRBV12-3/TRBV12-4|TRBJ2-3
CASSPPGGGSDTQYF
TGTGCCAGCAGCCCCCCGGGGGGGGGATCAGATACGCAGTATTTT
>-|-|TRBV28|TRBJ1-1
CASSLAGYRAFF
TGTGCCAGCAGTTTAGCAGGATATAGAGCTTTCTTT
>-|few|TRBV21-1|TRBJ2-1
CASSKEVRDRHNNEQFF
TGTGCCAGCAGCAAAGAAGTCCGGGACAGGCATAACAATGAGCAGTTCTTC
>-|few|TRBV5-1|TRBJ2-3
CASSLARWVDTQYF
TGCGCCAGCAGCTTGGCGCGATGGGTAGATACGCAGTATTTT
>TRBD1|-|TRBV9|TRBJ1-4
CASSPRDSRYEKLFF
TGTGCCAGCAGCCCCCGGGACAGCAGATATGAAAAACTGTTTTTT
>-|few|TRBV6-2/TRBV6-3|TRBJ2-5
CASRIRQVQYF
TGTGCCAGCAGGATAAGACAGGTGCAGTACTTC
>-|-|TRBV9|TRBJ2-3
CASSVGAGTTTDTQYF
TGTGCCAGCAGCGTAGGGGCGGGTACCACCACAGATACGCAGTATTTT
>TRBD1|few|TRBV4-3|TRBJ2-7
CASSQDRGQVSEQYF
TGCGCCAGCAGCCAAGATCGAGGACAGGTCTCCGAGCAGTACTTC
>TRBD1|-|TRBV7-2|TRBJ1-2
CASSLTPPGTGYVWGYTF
TGTGCCAGCAGCTTAACCCCTCCCGGGACAGGGTATGTGTGGGGCTACACCTTC
>-|few|TRBV7-2|TRBJ1-6
CASSLQGRENSPLHF
TGTGCCAGCAGCTTACAGGGTAGAGAAAATTCACCCCTCCACTTT
>-|-|TRBV28|TRBJ2-7
CASSPRQRVNNEQYF
TGTGCCAGCAGTCCCCGACAGAGGGTGAACAACGAGCAGTACTTC
>-|few|TRBV6-5|TRBJ1-2
CASRAHRVNYGYTF
TGTGCCAGCAGGGCACACAGGGTTAACTATGGCTACACCTTC
>TRBD1|-|TRBV20-1|TRBJ2-7
CSAWDRGNEQYF
TGCAGTGCTTGGGACAGGGGTAACGAGCAGTACTTC
>TRBD1|-|TRBV6-2/TRBV6-3|TRBJ1-6
CASRRTSTGENSPLHF
TGTGCCAGCAGACGAACATCGACAGGGGAAAATTCACCCCTCCACTTT
>TRBD2|-|TRBV12-3/TRBV12-4|TRBJ2-1
CASRPTPGLAGTYNEQFF
TGTGCCAGCAGACCAACCCCGGGACTAGCGGGGACTTACAATGAGCAGTTCTTC
>-|many|TRBV12-3/TRBV12-4|TRBJ1-2
CASSFGGDGYTF
TGTGCCAGCAGCTTTGGGGGGGATGGCTACACCTTC
>TRBD2|few|TRBV4-2|TRBJ2-7
CASSQGTSRTYEQYF
TGTGCCAGCAGCCAGGGGACTAGCCGAACCTACGAGCAGTACTTC
>-|few|TRBV20-1|TRBJ2-5
CSAILGGDWFGETQYF
TGCAGTGCTATTTTGGGCGGGGACTGGTTCGGAGAGACCCAGTACTTC
>TRBD2|-|TRBV7-7|TRBJ2-5
CASSTGTEGLVRETQYF
TGTGCCAGCAGCACCGGGACGGAGGGACTAGTCAGAGAGACCCAGTACTTC
>TRBD2|once|TRBV10-3|TRBJ2-3
CAISGGLAGGADTQYF
TGTGCCATCAGTGGAGGACTAGCGGGGGGCGCAGATACGCAGTATTTT
>-|few|TRBV18|TRBJ2-1
CASSPPMAGTYNEQFF
TGTGCCAGCTCACCACCCATGGCTGGGACGTACAATGAGCAGTTCTTC